Many counts were recorded for the clone carrying this T cell receptor beta chain. No antigen is known for it. Germline CDR1 reads SNHLY; CDR2 reads FYNNEI. The CDR3 runs 13 residues. Trimming took off 6 bases at V and 2 bases at J, with 8 bases between the two ends. The data belong to a study of CD8 T cells in ankylosing spondylitis. As the method for making TCR beta libraries, quantitative 5'-RACE with molecular barcodes was used. TCRdb ran MiXCR on the 5' RACE reads and lists one entry per CDR3 protein. This table holds under 150,000 distinct CDR3 sequences, roughly a tenth found once. The study's findings and limits: Disease-linked clones reportedly concentrated significantly in matched ankylosing spondylitis synovial fluid.

The chain employs TRBV2 and TRBJ2-4; D gene uncertain. The origin of this receptor is a male donor with ankylosing spondylitis or in good health (not recorded which). Sequences were obtained from blood, either unsorted or a sorted T cell fraction (not recorded which). CDR3 sequence (DNA): TGTGCCAGCAGCCGTTCGACCAAAAACATTCAGTACTTC. This encodes CASSRSTKNIQYF.